The clone carrying this TCR beta chain was detected only a few times. No antigen is known for it. Researchers attached unique molecular identifiers to individual cDNA molecules. MiXCR was run by TCRdb on the 5' RACE reads, yielding one entry per CDR3 protein. The table shows some 35,000 distinct CDR3 sequences, with about 5% occurring only once. There are 12 residues in the CDR3. The ends were cut back, 5 bases at V and 2 bases at J, with 7 bases in the middle. Germline V lookup: CDR1 SEHNR, CDR2 FQNEAQ (reference sequence). This specimen comes from a study of early T cells in non-severe SARS-CoV-2 infection. Study overall: Bulk RNA taken from unsorted whole blood was sequenced, leaving chains unpaired.

General study findings and limits: Anti-spike CD8 responses were favored by VDJdb matching, which missed private and CD4 specificities.

The sample taken for sequencing was whole blood. The chain joins TRBV7-9 to TRBJ2-7; D call uncertain. The TCR comes from an adult who was a healthcare worker with PCR-confirmed SARS-CoV-2 infection or an uninfected control (not recorded which). The CDR3 reads CASSLTPYEQYF. The DNA of the CDR3 is TGTGCCAGCAGCCTCACACCCTACGAGCAGTACTTC.